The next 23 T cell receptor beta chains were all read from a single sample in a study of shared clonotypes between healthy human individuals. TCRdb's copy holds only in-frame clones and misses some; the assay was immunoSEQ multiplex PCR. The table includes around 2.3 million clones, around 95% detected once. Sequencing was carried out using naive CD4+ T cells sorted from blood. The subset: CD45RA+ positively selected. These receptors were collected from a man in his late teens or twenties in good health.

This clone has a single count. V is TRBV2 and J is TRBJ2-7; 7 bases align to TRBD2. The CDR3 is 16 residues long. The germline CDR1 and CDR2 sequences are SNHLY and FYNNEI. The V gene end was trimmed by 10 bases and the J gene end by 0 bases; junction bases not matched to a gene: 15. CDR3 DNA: TGTGCCATTCCAACCCGGGGGGACCGGGACTCCTACGAGCAGTACTTC. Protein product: CAIPTRGDRDSYEQYF.

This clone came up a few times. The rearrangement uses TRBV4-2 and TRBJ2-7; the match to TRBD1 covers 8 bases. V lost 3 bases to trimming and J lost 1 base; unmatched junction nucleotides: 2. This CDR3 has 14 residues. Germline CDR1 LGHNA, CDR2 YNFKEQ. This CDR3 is CASSQRTGSYEQYF. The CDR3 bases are TGTGCCAGCAGCCAGCGGACAGGGTCCTACGAGCAGTACTTC.

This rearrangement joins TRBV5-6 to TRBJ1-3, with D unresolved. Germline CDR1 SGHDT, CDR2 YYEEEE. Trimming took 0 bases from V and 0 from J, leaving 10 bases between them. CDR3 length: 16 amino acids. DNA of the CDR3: TGTGCCAGCAGCTTGGGGCCTTTAAGCTCTGGAAACACCATATATTTT. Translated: CASSLGPLSSGNTIYF.

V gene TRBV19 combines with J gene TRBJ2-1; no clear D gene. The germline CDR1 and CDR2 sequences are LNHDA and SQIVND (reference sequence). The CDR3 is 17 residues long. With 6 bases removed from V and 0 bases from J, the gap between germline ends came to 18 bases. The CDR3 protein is CASSPLKGRSSYNEQFF. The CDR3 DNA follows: TGTGCCAGTAGCCCCCTGAAGGGCCGGAGCTCCTACAATGAGCAGTTCTTC.

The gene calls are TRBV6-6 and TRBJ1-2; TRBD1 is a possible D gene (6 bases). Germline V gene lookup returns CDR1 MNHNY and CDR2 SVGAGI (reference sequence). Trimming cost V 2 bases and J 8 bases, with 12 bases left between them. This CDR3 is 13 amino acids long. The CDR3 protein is CASSYTGTRGYTF. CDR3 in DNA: TGTGCCAGCAGTTACACAGGGACCCGGGGCTACACCTTC.

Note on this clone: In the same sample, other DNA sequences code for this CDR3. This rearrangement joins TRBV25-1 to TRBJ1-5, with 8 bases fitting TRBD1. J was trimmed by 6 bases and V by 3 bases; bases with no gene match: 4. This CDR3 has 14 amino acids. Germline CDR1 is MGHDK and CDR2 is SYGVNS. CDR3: CASSDQGAGQPQHF. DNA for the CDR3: TGTGCCAGCAGTGACCAGGGGGCTGGTCAGCCCCAGCATTTT.

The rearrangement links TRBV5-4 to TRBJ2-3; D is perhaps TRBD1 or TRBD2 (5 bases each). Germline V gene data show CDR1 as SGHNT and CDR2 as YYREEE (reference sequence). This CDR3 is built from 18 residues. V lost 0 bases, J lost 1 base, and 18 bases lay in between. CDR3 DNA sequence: TGTGCCAGCAGCTTGGGGGGGTGGACGGATAAAGGCACAGATACGCAGTATTTT. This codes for CASSLGGWTDKGTDTQYF.

The DNA for the CDR3 is TGTGCCAGCAGTTCGGGACCGGGGCGTACTGAAGCTTTCTTT. It specifies CASSSGPGRTEAFF. The gene calls are TRBV27 and TRBJ1-1; weak D call: TRBD1 (5 bases). This CDR3 comprises 14 residues. The V and J ends lost 4 bases and 5 bases respectively, with 14 bases between them. Germline V gives CDR1 MNHEY, CDR2 SMNVEV (reference sequence).

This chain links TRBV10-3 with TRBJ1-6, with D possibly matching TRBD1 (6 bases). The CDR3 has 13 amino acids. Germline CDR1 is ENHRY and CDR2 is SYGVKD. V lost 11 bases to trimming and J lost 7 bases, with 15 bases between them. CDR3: CAHRRQDNSPLHF. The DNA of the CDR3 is TGTGCCCATCGGAGACAGGACAATTCACCCCTCCACTTT.

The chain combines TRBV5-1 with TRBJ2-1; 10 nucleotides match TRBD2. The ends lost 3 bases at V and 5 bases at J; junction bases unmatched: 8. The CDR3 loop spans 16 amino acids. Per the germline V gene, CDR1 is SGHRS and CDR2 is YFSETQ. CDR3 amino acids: CASSWGTSERDNEQFF. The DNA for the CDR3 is TGCGCCAGCAGCTGGGGGACTAGCGAGAGGGACAATGAGCAGTTCTTC.

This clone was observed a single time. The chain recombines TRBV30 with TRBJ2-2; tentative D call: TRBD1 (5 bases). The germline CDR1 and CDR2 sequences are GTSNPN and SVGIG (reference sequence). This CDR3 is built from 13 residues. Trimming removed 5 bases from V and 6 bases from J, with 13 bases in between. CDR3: CAWGASLAGELFF. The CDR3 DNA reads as TGTGCCTGGGGGGCTTCCCTCGCCGGGGAGCTGTTTTTT.

The CDR3: CAISGSADTQYF. DNA for the CDR3: TGTGCCATCAGTGGGAGTGCAGATACGCAGTATTTT. The V gene is TRBV10-3, the J gene TRBJ2-3; D gene ambiguous. CDR1 is ENHRY and CDR2 is SYGVKD in the germline V gene. This CDR3 is 12 amino acids long. V gave up 4 bases and J gave up 4 bases, with 6 bases separating them.

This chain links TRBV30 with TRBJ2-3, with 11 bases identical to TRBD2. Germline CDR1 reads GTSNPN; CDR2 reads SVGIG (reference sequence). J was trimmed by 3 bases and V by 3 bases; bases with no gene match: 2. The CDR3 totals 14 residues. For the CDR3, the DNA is TGTGCCTGGAGCCCTAGCGGGGGGACAGATACGCAGTATTTT. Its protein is CAWSPSGGTDTQYF.

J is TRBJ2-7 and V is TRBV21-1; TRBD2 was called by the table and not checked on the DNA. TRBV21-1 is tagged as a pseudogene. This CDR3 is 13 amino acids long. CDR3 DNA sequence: TGTGCCAGCTTCGGGGGGGTATCCTACGAGCAGTACTTC. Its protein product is CASFGGVSYEQYF.

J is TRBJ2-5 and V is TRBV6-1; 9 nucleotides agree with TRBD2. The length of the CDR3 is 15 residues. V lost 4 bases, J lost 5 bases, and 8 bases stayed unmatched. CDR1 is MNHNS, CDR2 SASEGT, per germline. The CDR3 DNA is TGTGCCAGCAGTGTCCGTAGGCTAGCGGGGGAGACCCAGTACTTC. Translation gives CASSVRRLAGETQYF.

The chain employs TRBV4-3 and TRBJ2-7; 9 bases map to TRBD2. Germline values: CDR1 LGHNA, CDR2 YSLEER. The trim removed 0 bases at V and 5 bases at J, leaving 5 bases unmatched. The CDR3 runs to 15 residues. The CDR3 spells CASSQEGTSNDEQYF. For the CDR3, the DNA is TGCGCCAGCAGCCAAGAGGGGACTAGCAACGACGAGCAGTACTTC.

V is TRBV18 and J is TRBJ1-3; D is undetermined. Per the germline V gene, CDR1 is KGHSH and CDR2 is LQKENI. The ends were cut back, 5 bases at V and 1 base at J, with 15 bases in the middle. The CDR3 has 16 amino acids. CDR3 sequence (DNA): TGTGCCAGCTCATTCTTTCAGGAGGAATCTGGAAACACCATATATTTT. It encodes CASSFFQEESGNTIYF.

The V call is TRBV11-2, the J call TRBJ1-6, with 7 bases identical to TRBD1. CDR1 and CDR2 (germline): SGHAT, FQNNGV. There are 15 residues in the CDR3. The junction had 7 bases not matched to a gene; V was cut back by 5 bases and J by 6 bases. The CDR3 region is CASSHGGQINSPLHF. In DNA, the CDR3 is TGTGCCAGCAGCCACGGGGGACAGATTAATTCACCCCTCCACTTT.

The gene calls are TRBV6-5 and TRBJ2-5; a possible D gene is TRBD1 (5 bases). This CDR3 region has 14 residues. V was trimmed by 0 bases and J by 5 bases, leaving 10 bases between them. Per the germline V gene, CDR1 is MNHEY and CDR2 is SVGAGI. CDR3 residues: CASSYSKGQETQYF. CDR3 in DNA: TGTGCCAGCAGTTACTCGAAGGGGCAGGAGACCCAGTACTTC.

The CDR3 sequence is CASSQESLAGVAYEQYF. CDR3 nucleotide sequence: TGCGCCAGCAGCCAAGAGTCCTTAGCGGGAGTGGCCTACGAGCAGTACTTC. This rearrangement joins TRBV4-1 to TRBJ2-7; 9 nucleotides agree with TRBD2. In germline, CDR1 is MGHRA, CDR2 YSYEKL. The ends lost 0 bases at V and 2 bases at J; junction bases unmatched: 8. The CDR3 spans 17 residues.

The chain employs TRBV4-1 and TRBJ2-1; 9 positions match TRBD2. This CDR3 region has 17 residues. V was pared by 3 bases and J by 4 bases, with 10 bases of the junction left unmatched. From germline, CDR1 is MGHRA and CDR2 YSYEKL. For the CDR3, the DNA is TGCGCCAGCAGCCACACTTTAGCGGGAGCTTTTTACAATGAGCAGTTCTTC. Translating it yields CASSHTLAGAFYNEQFF.

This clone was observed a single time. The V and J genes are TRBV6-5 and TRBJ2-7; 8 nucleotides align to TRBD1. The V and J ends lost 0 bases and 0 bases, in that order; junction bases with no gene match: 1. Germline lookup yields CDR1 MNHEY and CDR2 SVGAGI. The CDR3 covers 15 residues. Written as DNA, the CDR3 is TGTGCCAGCAGTTACTCGGACAGGGCCTCCTACGAGCAGTACTTC. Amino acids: CASSYSDRASYEQYF.

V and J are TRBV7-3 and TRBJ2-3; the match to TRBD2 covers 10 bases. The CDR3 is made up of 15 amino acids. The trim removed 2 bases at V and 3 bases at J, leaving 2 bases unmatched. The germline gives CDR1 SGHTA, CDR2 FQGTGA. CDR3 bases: TGTGCCAGCAGCTTAGAGGGACTAGCGACAGATACGCAGTATTTT. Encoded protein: CASSLEGLATDTQYF.